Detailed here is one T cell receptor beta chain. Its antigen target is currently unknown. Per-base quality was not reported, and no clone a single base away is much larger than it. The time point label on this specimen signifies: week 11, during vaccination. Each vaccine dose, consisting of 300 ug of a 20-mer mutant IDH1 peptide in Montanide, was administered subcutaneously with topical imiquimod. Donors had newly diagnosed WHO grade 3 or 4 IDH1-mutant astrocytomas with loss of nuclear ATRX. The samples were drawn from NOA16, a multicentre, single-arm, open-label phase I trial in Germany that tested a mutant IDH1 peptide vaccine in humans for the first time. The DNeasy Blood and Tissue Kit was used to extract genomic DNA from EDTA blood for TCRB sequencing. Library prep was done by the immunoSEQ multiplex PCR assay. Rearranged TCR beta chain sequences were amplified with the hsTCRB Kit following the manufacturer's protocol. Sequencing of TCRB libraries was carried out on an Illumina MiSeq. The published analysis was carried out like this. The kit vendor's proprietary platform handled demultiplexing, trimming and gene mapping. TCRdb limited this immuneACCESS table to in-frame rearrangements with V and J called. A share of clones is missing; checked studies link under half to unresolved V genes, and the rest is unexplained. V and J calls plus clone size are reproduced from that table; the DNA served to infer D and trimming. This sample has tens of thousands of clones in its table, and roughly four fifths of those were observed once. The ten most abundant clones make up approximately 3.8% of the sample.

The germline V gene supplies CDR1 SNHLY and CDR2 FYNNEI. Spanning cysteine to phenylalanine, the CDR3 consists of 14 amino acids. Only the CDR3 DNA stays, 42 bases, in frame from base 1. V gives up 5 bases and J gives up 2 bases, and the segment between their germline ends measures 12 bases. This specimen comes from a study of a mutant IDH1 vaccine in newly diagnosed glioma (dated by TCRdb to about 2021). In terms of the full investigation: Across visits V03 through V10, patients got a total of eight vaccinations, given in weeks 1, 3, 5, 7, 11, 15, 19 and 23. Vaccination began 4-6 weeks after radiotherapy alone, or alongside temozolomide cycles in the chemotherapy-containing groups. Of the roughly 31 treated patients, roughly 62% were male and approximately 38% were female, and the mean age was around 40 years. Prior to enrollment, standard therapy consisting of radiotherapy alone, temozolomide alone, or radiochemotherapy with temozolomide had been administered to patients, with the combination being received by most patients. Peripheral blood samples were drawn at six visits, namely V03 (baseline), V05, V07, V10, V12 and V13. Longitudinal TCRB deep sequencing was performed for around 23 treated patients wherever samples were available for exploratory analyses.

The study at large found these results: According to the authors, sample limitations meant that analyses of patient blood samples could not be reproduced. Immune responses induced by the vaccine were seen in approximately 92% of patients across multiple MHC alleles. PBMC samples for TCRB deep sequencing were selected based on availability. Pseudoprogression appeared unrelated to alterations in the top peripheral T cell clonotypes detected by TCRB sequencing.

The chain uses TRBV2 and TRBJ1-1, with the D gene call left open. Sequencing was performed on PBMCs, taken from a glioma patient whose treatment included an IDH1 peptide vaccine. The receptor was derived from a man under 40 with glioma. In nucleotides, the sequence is TGTGCCAGCAGTCTCCCAGACGGAAACACTGAAGCTTTCTTT. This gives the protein CASSLPDGNTEAFF.